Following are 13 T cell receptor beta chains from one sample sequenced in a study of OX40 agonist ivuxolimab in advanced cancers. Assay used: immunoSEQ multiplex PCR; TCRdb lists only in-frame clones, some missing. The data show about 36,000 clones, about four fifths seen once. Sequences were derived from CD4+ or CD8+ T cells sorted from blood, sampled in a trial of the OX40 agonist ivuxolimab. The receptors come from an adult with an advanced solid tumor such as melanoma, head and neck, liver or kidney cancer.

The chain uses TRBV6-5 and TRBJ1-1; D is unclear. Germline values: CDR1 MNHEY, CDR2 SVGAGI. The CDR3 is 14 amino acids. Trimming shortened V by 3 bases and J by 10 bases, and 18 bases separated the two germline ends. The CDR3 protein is CASSYSTDGKGAFF. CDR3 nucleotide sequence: TGTGCCAGCAGTTATTCGACGGACGGTAAGGGAGCTTTCTTT.

The CDR3 DNA reads TGTGCCAGCTCACCACTGGGGACAGGGAGCGACGAGCAGTACTTC. Amino acid sequence: CASSPLGTGSDEQYF. The chain employs TRBV18 and TRBJ2-7; TRBD1 matches at 9 bases. The germline gives CDR1 KGHSH, CDR2 LQKENI. Unmatched junction bases numbered 6, after V lost 1 base and J lost 5 bases. The CDR3 is made up of 15 amino acids. Together with reference TRBV18 and TRBJ2-7, the CDR3 gives the full variable domain: NAGVMQNPRHLVRRRGQEARLRCSPMKGHSHVYWYRQLPEEGLKFMVYLQKENIIDESGMPKERFSAEFPKEGPSILRIQQVVRGDSAAYFCASSPLGTGSDEQYFGPGTRLTVT.

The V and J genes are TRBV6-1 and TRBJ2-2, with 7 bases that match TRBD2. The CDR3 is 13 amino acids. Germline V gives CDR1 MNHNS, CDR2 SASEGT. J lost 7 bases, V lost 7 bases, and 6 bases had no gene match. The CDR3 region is CASTPGGGGELFF. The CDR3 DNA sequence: TGTGCCAGCACCCCCGGCGGGGGCGGGGAGCTGTTTTTT.

The CDR3 region is CASPGTGNTEAFF. DNA of the CDR3: TGTGCCAGCCCCGGGACAGGGAACACTGAAGCTTTCTTT. The chain has TRBV6-6 and TRBJ1-1, with TRBD1 identical over 8 bases. Germline CDR1 reads MNHNY; CDR2 reads SVGAGI (reference sequence). V lost 8 bases, J lost 1 base, and 3 bases stayed unmatched. The CDR3 length is 13 residues.

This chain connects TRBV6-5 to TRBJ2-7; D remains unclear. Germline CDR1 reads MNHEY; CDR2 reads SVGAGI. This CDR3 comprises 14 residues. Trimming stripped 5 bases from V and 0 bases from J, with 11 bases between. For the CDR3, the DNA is TGTGCCAGCAGTGCCCGTCCAAGCTCCTACGAGCAGTACTTC. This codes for CASSARPSSYEQYF.

The CDR3, as DNA: TGTGCCAGCAACTTCCTAAGGGACAGCCTCCTCTCCTACAATGAGCAGTTCTTC. Protein: CASNFLRDSLLSYNEQFF. The chain joins TRBV5-8 to TRBJ2-1; TRBD1 matches at 7 bases. Germline CDR1 SGHTS, CDR2 YDEGEE. The CDR3 contains 18 residues. Germline trimming cut 6 bases from V and 0 bases from J; bases unmatched to any gene: 15.

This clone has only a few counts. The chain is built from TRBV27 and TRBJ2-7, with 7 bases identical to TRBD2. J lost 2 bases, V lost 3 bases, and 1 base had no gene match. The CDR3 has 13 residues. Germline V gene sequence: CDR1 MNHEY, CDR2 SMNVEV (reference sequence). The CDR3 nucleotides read TGTGCCAGCAGTTTGAGCGGGGCCTACGAGCAGTACTTC. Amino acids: CASSLSGAYEQYF.

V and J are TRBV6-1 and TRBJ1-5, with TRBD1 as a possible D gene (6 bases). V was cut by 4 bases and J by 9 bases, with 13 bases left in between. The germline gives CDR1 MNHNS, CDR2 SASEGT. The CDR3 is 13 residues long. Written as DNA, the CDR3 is TGTGCCAGCAGTGGTTGGGGGGCCGCGCCCCAGCATTTT. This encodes CASSGWGAAPQHF.

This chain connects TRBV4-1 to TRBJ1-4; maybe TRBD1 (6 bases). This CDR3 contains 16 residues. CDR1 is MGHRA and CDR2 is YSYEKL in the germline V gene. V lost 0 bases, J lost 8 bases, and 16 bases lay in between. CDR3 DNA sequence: TGCGCCAGCAGCCAAGATAGGCAGAGGGGGGGGGAAAAACTGTTTTTT. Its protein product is CASSQDRQRGGEKLFF.

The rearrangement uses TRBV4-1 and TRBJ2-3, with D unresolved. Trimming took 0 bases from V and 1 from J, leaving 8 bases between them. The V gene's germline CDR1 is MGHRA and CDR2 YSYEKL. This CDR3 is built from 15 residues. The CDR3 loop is CASSQDWPGTDTQYF. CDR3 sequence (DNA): TGCGCCAGCAGCCAAGATTGGCCGGGCACAGATACGCAGTATTTT.

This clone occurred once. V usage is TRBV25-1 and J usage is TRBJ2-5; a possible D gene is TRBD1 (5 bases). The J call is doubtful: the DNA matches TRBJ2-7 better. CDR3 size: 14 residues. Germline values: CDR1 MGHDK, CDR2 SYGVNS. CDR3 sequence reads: CASSDPGLAYEQYF. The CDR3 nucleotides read TGTGCCAGCAGTGACCCAGGGTTAGCCTACGAGCAGTACTTC.

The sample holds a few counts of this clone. This CDR3 is CASSLGGAREQFF. CDR3 nucleotide sequence: TGTGCCAGCAGCTTAGGGGGGGCGAGGGAGCAGTTCTTC. The chain has TRBV7-9 and TRBJ2-1; tentatively, D is TRBD1 or TRBD2 (6 bases each). CDR3 length: 13 residues. CDR1 SEHNR and CDR2 FQNEAQ come from the germline V gene (reference sequence). V was trimmed by 1 base and J by 10 bases, leaving 11 bases between them.

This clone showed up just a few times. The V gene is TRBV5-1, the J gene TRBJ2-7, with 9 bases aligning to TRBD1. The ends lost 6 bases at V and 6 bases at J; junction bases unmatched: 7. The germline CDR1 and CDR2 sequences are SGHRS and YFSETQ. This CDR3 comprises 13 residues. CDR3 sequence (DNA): TGCGCCAGCACCGGGACAGGGAACGGCGAGCAGTACTTC. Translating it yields CASTGTGNGEQYF.